Listed here are 31 T cell receptor beta chains from one sample, sequenced in a study of early T cells in non-severe SARS-CoV-2 infection. One entry per CDR3 protein results from TCRdb running MiXCR on the 5' RACE reads. This table has about 64,000 distinct CDR3 sequences, roughly 18% appearing once. The input for sequencing was whole blood, taken at baseline. The source of these receptors is an adult who was a healthcare worker with PCR-confirmed SARS-CoV-2 infection or an uninfected control (not recorded which).

This clonotype appeared many times. The chain couples TRBV6-2 or TRBV6-3 to TRBJ1-5, with D tentatively TRBD1 (5 bases). The CDR3 covers 15 residues. In germline, CDR1 is MNHEY, CDR2 SVGEGT. The germline V and J ends were trimmed by 0 bases and 1 base, with 7 bases remaining between them. CDR3 sequence: CASSYSSGSNQPQHF. DNA of the CDR3: TGTGCCAGCAGTTACTCGTCAGGGAGCAATCAGCCCCAGCATTTT.

This clonotype was picked up a small number of times. This chain connects TRBV4-2 to TRBJ1-6; 8 nucleotides agree with TRBD1. Germline CDR1 is LGHNA and CDR2 is YNFKEQ. This CDR3 spans 16 amino acids. V shed 2 bases and J 8 bases; nucleotides not matched to a gene: 8. The DNA of the CDR3 is TGTGCCAGCAGCCAAACCGGACAGGGATTTTATTCACCCCTCCACTTT. Residues: CASSQTGQGFYSPLHF.

On this clonotype: This may stem from a read error, because a much larger clone lies one nucleotide away. The chain employs TRBV7-2 and TRBJ2-7, with 8 bases identical to TRBD1. Germline V CDR1 and CDR2: SGHTA, FQGNSA. The V segment lost 5 bases and the J segment 3 bases; nucleotides outside the gene matches: 3. The CDR3 totals 13 residues. Here the CDR3 reads CASSVDRDYEQYF. The CDR3 bases are TGTGCCAGCAGCGTGGACAGGGACTACGAGCAGTACTTC.

This clonotype has only a few counts. This rearrangement joins TRBV10-3 to TRBJ2-5; D may be TRBD2 (6 bases). The CDR3 spans 13 residues. Trimming cost V 2 bases and J 4 bases, with 8 bases left between them. The germline V gene has CDR1 ENHRY and CDR2 SYGVKD. The DNA for the CDR3 is TGTGCCATCAGTGAGGTGGGGGGAGAGACCCAGTACTTC. Amino acid sequence: CAISEVGGETQYF.

This clonotype was recorded a few times. The chain couples TRBV4-1 to TRBJ2-2, with TRBD1 matching 7 bases. Germline V CDR1 and CDR2: MGHRA, YSYEKL. The ends lost 1 base at V and 4 bases at J; junction bases unmatched: 3. This CDR3 contains 15 residues. CDR3 sequence (DNA): TGCGCCAGCAGCCAAGTGGCAGGGGGCACCGGGGAGCTGTTTTTT. Its protein is CASSQVAGGTGELFF.

The rearrangement uses TRBV7-2 and TRBJ2-7; the match to TRBD1 covers 12 bases. The CDR3 length is 18 residues. V trimming: 0 bases; J trimming: 6 bases; junction bases outside the gene matches: 12. Germline CDR1 and CDR2: SGHTA and FQGNSA. In nucleotides, the CDR3 is TGTGCCAGCAGCTTAGCAGGGACAGGGGGCACGCGACGAGGCGAGCAGTACTTC. Protein product: CASSLAGTGGTRRGEQYF.

This clonotype has ten or more counts. The chain uses TRBV20-1 and TRBJ2-7; TRBD2 matches 7 bases. Germline V CDR1 and CDR2: DFQATT, SNEGSKA (reference sequence). V trimming: 3 bases; J trimming: 6 bases; junction bases outside the gene matches: 5. This CDR3 is built from 12 residues. CDR3 in amino acids: CSARRAGSEQYF. CDR3 in DNA: TGCAGTGCTAGGAGAGCGGGGAGCGAGCAGTACTTC.

The CDR3 DNA is TGTGCCAGCAGTCTGGCCGGGACTAGCGGGAGAGTAGATACGCAGTATTTT. Translated: CASSLAGTSGRVDTQYF. This chain connects TRBV5-6 to TRBJ2-3; 14 bases agree with TRBD2. Trimming at V came to 5 bases and at J to 5 bases, leaving 10 bases not matched to a gene. The CDR3 spans 17 residues. Germline V gene sequence: CDR1 SGHDT, CDR2 YYEEEE.

This clonotype was seen a handful of times. The chain carries TRBV28 and TRBJ2-3, with 14 bases fitting TRBD2. Germline V lookup: CDR1 MDHEN, CDR2 SYDVKM. V was clipped by 5 bases and J by 0 bases; unmatched bases: 4. There are 17 residues in the CDR3. CDR3 in amino acids: CASSRTSGGHSTDTQYF. CDR3 nucleotide sequence: TGTGCCAGCAGTCGGACTAGCGGGGGGCACAGCACAGATACGCAGTATTTT.

This clonotype has more than one count but fewer than ten. The chain uses TRBV3-1 and TRBJ2-1, with 7 nucleotides matching TRBD2. The germline CDR1 and CDR2 sequences are LGHDT and YNNKEL (reference sequence). V was clipped by 4 bases and J by 5 bases; unmatched bases: 8. The CDR3 loop spans 15 amino acids. CDR3 in amino acids: CASSPRAGTHNEQFF. Written as DNA, the CDR3 is TGTGCCAGCAGCCCTCGAGCGGGGACCCACAATGAGCAGTTCTTC.

This clonotype was detected ten times or more. This chain connects TRBV29-1 to TRBJ1-5; 7 bases line up with TRBD1. V gave up 5 bases and J gave up 6 bases; unmatched junction bases: 4. The CDR3 covers 12 residues. Germline CDR1 reads SQVTM; CDR2 reads ANQGSEA. CDR3 coding DNA: TGCAGCGTTCGACAGGGCGGTCAGCCCCAGCATTTT. Protein product: CSVRQGGQPQHF.

The gene calls are TRBV9 and TRBJ1-4; D is uncertain. The length of the CDR3 is 14 residues. In germline, CDR1 is SGDLS, CDR2 YYNGEE. The V gene lost 0 bases and the J gene lost 8 bases, with 11 bases spanning the gap. The chain's CDR3 is CASSVVETPEKLFF. The DNA for the CDR3 is TGTGCCAGCAGCGTAGTTGAGACACCGGAAAAACTGTTTTTT.

Only a few counts were recorded for this clonotype. The chain carries TRBV9 and TRBJ1-6, with TRBD1 identical over 8 bases. From germline, CDR1 is SGDLS and CDR2 YYNGEE. Trimming at V came to 3 bases and at J to 7 bases, leaving 12 bases not matched to a gene. The CDR3 extends over 17 amino acids. CDR3: CASSADRVRTKNSPLHF. CDR3 in DNA: TGTGCCAGCAGCGCGGACAGGGTTAGGACAAAGAATTCACCCCTCCACTTT. Supplemented by reference TRBV9 and TRBJ1-6, the full variable domain reads DSGVTQTPKHLITATGQRVTLRCSPRSGDLSVYWYQQSLDQGLQFLIQYYNGEERAKGNILERFSAQQFPDLHSELNLSSLELGDSALYFCASSADRVRTKNSPLHFGNGTRLTVT.

The chain couples TRBV20-1 to TRBJ2-3; D gene uncertain. Germline assignment: CDR1 DFQATT and CDR2 SNEGSKA (reference sequence). V dropped 5 bases and J dropped 2 bases, with 14 bases sitting between them. This CDR3 is built from 14 residues. The CDR3 DNA sequence: TGCAGTGCTGCAGGAGACGCTACCACAGATACGCAGTATTTT. Translation gives CSAAGDATTDTQYF.

The rearrangement uses TRBV7-9 and TRBJ2-1, with 11 bases that match TRBD1. With V trimmed by 5 bases and J by 6 bases, 9 bases remained unmatched. The germline CDR1 and CDR2 sequences are SEHNR and FQNEAQ (reference sequence). The CDR3 is 16 residues long. The DNA of the CDR3 is TGTGCCAGCAGCCCCTATCCGGGACAGGGGGGCAATGAGCAGTTCTTC. Its translation is CASSPYPGQGGNEQFF. Full variable domain (missing parts from reference TRBV7-9 and TRBJ2-1): DTGVSQNPRHKITKRGQNVTFRCDPISEHNRLYWYRQTLGQGPEFLTYFQNEAQLEKSRLLSDRFSAERPKGSFSTLEIQRTEQGDSAMYLCASSPYPGQGGNEQFFGPGTRLTVL.

The chain uses TRBV7-2 and TRBJ1-5; no clear D gene. Germline V gene lookup returns CDR1 SGHTA and CDR2 FQGNSA. This CDR3 contains 13 residues. V lost 6 bases and J 5 bases, leaving 11 bases between the germline ends. CDR3 in DNA: TGTGCCAGCAGAGGGCAGCGAGATCAGCCCCAGCATTTT. Its translation is CASRGQRDQPQHF.

V and J are TRBV6-5 and TRBJ1-6, with TRBD1 matching 11 bases. V was clipped by 4 bases and J by 6 bases; unmatched bases: 5. The CDR3 extends over 16 amino acids. CDR1 MNHEY and CDR2 SVGAGI come from the germline V gene. The CDR3 loop reads CASSSRTGGLNSPLHF. CDR3 DNA sequence: TGTGCCAGCAGTTCCCGGACAGGGGGCCTTAATTCACCCCTCCACTTT.

This clonotype was counted a few times. The rearrangement links TRBV6-1 to TRBJ2-1; D perhaps matches TRBD2 (6 bases). CDR3 length: 17 amino acids. Germline assignment: CDR1 MNHNS and CDR2 SASEGT. V was clipped by 5 bases and J by 2 bases, with 19 bases between them. The CDR3 region has the DNA TGTGCCAGCAGTACCACCACTCTAGCGTTTACCTACAATGAGCAGTTCTTC. Its protein product is CASSTTTLAFTYNEQFF.

A few counts support this clonotype. This chain links TRBV21-1 with TRBJ1-1. TRBV21-1 is deemed a pseudogene. The CDR3 runs 17 residues. The CDR3 DNA follows: TGTGCCAGCACGGAGGTGGGGAGGGGAAGATTAGACACTGAAGCTTTCTTT. It codes for CASTEVGRGRLDTEAFF.

This chain uses TRBV25-1 with TRBJ2-7; TRBD2 matches at 15 bases. The CDR3 has 14 residues. CDR1 is MGHDK, CDR2 SYGVNS, per germline. V lost 6 bases and J lost 6; bases outside the gene matches: 3. CDR3 sequence reads: CASSGLAGGTEQYF. CDR3 bases: TGTGCCAGCAGCGGACTAGCGGGAGGGACCGAGCAGTACTTC.

This clonotype has only a few counts. The V call is TRBV29-1, the J call TRBJ1-4, with TRBD1 matching over 11 bases. CDR1 and CDR2 (germline): SQVTM, ANQGSEA. V was clipped by 4 bases and J by 5 bases; unmatched bases: 6. This CDR3 contains 15 residues. The DNA of the CDR3 is TGCAGCGTTGCTACTCGGGACAGGGGGAATGAAAAACTGTTTTTT. Its protein product is CSVATRDRGNEKLFF.

This clonotype has more than one count but fewer than ten. This chain links TRBV27 with TRBJ2-7; 7 nucleotides align to TRBD1. The V segment lost 6 bases and the J segment 0 bases; nucleotides outside the gene matches: 5. Germline-derived CDR1 and CDR2 are MNHEY and SMNVEV (reference sequence). This CDR3 comprises 14 residues. As DNA, the CDR3 is TGTGCCAGCAGCCGGGACAGTGGCTCCTACGAGCAGTACTTC. Protein: CASSRDSGSYEQYF.

The chain combines TRBV29-1 with TRBJ2-1, with D unresolved. V lost 4 bases to trimming and J lost 6 bases, with 7 bases between them. Per germline, CDR1 SQVTM and CDR2 ANQGSEA. The CDR3 contains 11 residues. This CDR3 reads CSVVVGNEQFF. The CDR3, as DNA: TGCAGCGTTGTAGTGGGCAATGAGCAGTTCTTC.

The table lists this clonotype with a few counts. V usage is TRBV4-2 and J usage is TRBJ2-3; D possibly corresponds to TRBD1 (6 bases). Germline values: CDR1 LGHNA, CDR2 YNFKEQ. This CDR3 has 14 amino acids. Trimming cost V 3 bases and J 6 bases, with 13 bases left between them. This CDR3 is CASSQGTQGDTQYF. CDR3 DNA sequence: TGTGCCAGCAGCCAGGGAACCCAGGGGGATACGCAGTATTTT.

The sample holds a few counts of this clonotype. The chain employs TRBV5-1 and TRBJ2-5, with D possibly TRBD2 on 6 matching bases. CDR3 length: 14 residues. V gave up 4 bases and J gave up 4 bases, with 14 bases separating them. Per germline, CDR1 SGHRS and CDR2 YFSETQ. CDR3: CASSAGTPGETQYF. CDR3 DNA: TGCGCCAGCAGCGCGGGGACGCCAGGAGAGACCCAGTACTTC.

This chain connects TRBV12-3 or TRBV12-4 to TRBJ2-1, with D perhaps matching TRBD1 (6 bases). This CDR3 comprises 13 residues. V was pared by 5 bases and J by 4 bases, with 9 bases between. The DNA of the CDR3 is TGTGCCAGCAGTCCACAGGGATACAATGAGCAGTTCTTC. Amino acid sequence: CASSPQGYNEQFF.

This clonotype was observed a handful of times. The gene calls are TRBV12-3 or TRBV12-4 and TRBJ1-1; TRBD1 might be the D (6 bases). The CDR3 runs to 16 residues. With 4 bases removed from V and 3 bases from J, the gap between germline ends came to 18 bases. The CDR3 DNA reads as TGTGCCAGCAGTTACCCCCTTGGGGCAGGGGACACTGAAGCTTTCTTT. It specifies CASSYPLGAGDTEAFF.

This chain connects TRBV6-1 to TRBJ1-4; D might be TRBD1 (5 bases). The germline V and J ends were trimmed by 8 bases and 14 bases, with 9 bases remaining between them. The CDR3 has 9 residues. The germline V gene encodes CDR1 MNHNS and CDR2 SASEGT. CDR3 amino acids: CASGHRLFF. CDR3 nucleotide sequence: TGTGCCAGCGGGCACAGGCTGTTTTTT.

There are a few counts of this clonotype. This chain links TRBV30 with TRBJ1-2; D may be TRBD1 (5 bases). Germline-derived CDR1 and CDR2 are GTSNPN and SVGIG (reference sequence). CDR3 length equals 14 residues. V lost 4 bases and J lost 3, with 15 bases in between. The CDR3 bases are TGTGCCTGGACCCCCACAGGAGTCGACTATGGCTACACCTTC. Residues: CAWTPTGVDYGYTF. The complete variable domain, with remaining parts taken from reference TRBV30 and TRBJ1-2, reads SQTIHQWPATLVQPVGSPLSLECTVEGTSNPNLYWYRQAAGRGLQLLFYSVGIGQISSEVPQNLSASRPQDRQFILSSKKLLLSDSGFYLCAWTPTGVDYGYTFGSGTRLTVV.

This clonotype was detected a few times. This chain uses TRBV19 with TRBJ1-5; possibly TRBD1 for D (6 bases). Germline CDR1 is LNHDA and CDR2 is SQIVND (reference sequence). This CDR3 contains 16 residues. V gave up 5 bases and J gave up 4 bases, with 18 bases separating them. The CDR3 region is CASSPGHLNPNQPQHF. CDR3 DNA: TGTGCCAGTAGTCCGGGACATCTAAACCCTAATCAGCCCCAGCATTTT.

The rearrangement joins TRBV20-1 to TRBJ1-5; D remains ambiguous. The V gene's germline CDR1 is DFQATT and CDR2 SNEGSKA (reference sequence). CDR3 length equals 14 residues. V was cut by 4 bases and J by 5 bases, with 15 bases left in between. The CDR3: CSATISSAYQPQHF. The CDR3 DNA follows: TGCAGTGCTACTATTTCATCGGCTTATCAGCCCCAGCATTTT.